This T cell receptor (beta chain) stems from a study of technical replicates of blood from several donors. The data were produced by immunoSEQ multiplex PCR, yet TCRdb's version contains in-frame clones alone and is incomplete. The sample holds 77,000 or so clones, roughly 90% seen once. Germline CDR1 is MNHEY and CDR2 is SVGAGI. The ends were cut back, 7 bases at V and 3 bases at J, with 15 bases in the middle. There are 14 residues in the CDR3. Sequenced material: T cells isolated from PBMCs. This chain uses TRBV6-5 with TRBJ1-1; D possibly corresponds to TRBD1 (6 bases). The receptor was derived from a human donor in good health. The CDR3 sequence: CASTLDRFDTEAFF. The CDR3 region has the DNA TGTGCCAGCACTCTAGACAGGTTTGACACTGAAGCTTTCTTT.